This T cell receptor (beta chain) is drawn from a study of blood T cell repertoires in COVID-19. Study information: There were acute and convalescent COVID-19 samples, and they came from the United States, Italy and Spain.

The CDR3 sequence is 15 residues long. Germline CDR1 and CDR2: ENHRY and SYGVKD. The V and J ends lost 2 bases and 2 bases respectively, with 10 bases between them. Profiled with immunoSEQ multiplex PCR; TCRdb holds only in-frame clones, not every one. The repertoire holds about 270,000 clones, with less than 95% as singletons. V is TRBV10-3 and J is TRBJ1-3, with TRBD1 as a possible D gene (5 bases). The sequence was obtained from a middle-aged man who had been exposed to COVID-19. The sequenced sample consisted of PBMCs or T cells enriched from blood (not recorded which). The CDR3 DNA reads as TGTGCCATCAGTGAGCAAAGGGGAACTGGAAACACCATATATTTT. This gives the protein CAISEQRGTGNTIYF.